Each of the 31 T cell receptor beta chains below was sequenced from the same sample in a study of blood T cell repertoires in COVID-19. Only in-frame clones appear in the TCRdb table, and some are missing; sequencing was by immunoSEQ multiplex PCR. The table has under 65,000 clones, approximately 80% seen once. Sequencing was done on a sample of peripheral blood. The source is a woman in her sixties with acute or convalescent COVID-19.

V usage is TRBV30 and J usage is TRBJ2-3; 10 nucleotides agree with TRBD2. Germline V gene sequence: CDR1 GTSNPN, CDR2 SVGIG (reference sequence). The trim removed 4 bases at V and 7 bases at J, leaving 11 bases unmatched. CDR3 size: 15 residues. The CDR3 region has the DNA TGTGCCTGGACGGCTAGCGGGGGATTGTACTATACGCAGTATTTT. Translating it yields CAWTASGGLYYTQYF.

This CDR3 reads CASSHPTGASSYNEQFF. The CDR3, as DNA: TGTGCCAGCAGCCACCCGACAGGGGCAAGCTCCTACAATGAGCAGTTCTTC. The chain couples TRBV3-1 (or the pseudogene TRBV3-2) to TRBJ2-1, with 8 positions matching TRBD1. J gave up 0 bases and V 3 bases, and 7 bases lay outside the gene matches. Looked up from germline, CDR1 is LGHDT and CDR2 is YNNKEL (reference sequence). There are 17 residues in the CDR3.

The chain joins TRBV30 to TRBJ2-1; the match to TRBD2 covers 8 bases. The V gene end was trimmed by 0 bases and the J gene end by 4 bases; junction bases not matched to a gene: 2. The CDR3 is made up of 14 amino acids. Germline V gives CDR1 GTSNPN, CDR2 SVGIG (reference sequence). The CDR3: CAWSVIAGYNEQFF. In DNA form, the CDR3 reads TGTGCCTGGAGTGTGATAGCGGGGTACAATGAGCAGTTCTTC.

The chain is built from TRBV10-3 and TRBJ2-3; no clear D gene. This CDR3 has 13 amino acids. The V gene's germline CDR1 is ENHRY and CDR2 SYGVKD. Trimming took off 3 bases at V and 6 bases at J, with 10 bases between the two ends. CDR3 region: CAISEVFGDTQYF. In DNA form, the CDR3 reads TGTGCCATCAGTGAAGTGTTCGGGGATACGCAGTATTTT.

This clone showed up just a few times. V and J are TRBV28 and TRBJ1-2; 11 bases match TRBD1. Trimming took 5 bases from V and 4 from J; bases not matched to a gene: 6. The CDR3 totals 15 residues. CDR1 and CDR2 (germline): MDHEN, SYDVKM. CDR3 in amino acids: CASSPWTGGGYGYTF. The CDR3 bases are TGTGCCAGCAGTCCGTGGACAGGGGGCGGCTATGGCTACACCTTC.

The V and J genes are TRBV24-1 and TRBJ1-1; TRBD1 is a possible D gene (5 bases). Per the germline V gene, CDR1 is KGHDR and CDR2 is SFDVKD. V was cut by 5 bases and J by 5 bases, with 14 bases left in between. CDR3 length equals 14 residues. The DNA of the CDR3 is TGTGCCACCAGTGGTGGGGGAGGGGAAACTGAAGCTTTCTTT. It translates to CATSGGGGETEAFF.

Only a few counts were recorded for this clone. The genes are TRBV3-1 (or the pseudogene TRBV3-2) and TRBJ1-2, with D possibly being TRBD1 (5 bases). V was trimmed by 6 bases and J by 0 bases, leaving 11 bases between them. Germline CDR1 is LGHDT and CDR2 is YNNKEL (reference sequence). This CDR3 contains 14 residues. CDR3 region: CASSRTTANYGYTF. DNA for the CDR3: TGTGCCAGCAGTAGGACAACAGCTAACTATGGCTACACCTTC.

In its sample, this clone was seen a few times. The gene calls are TRBV29-1 and TRBJ1-2, with 9 bases identical to TRBD1. The germline gives CDR1 SQVTM, CDR2 ANQGSEA. The V gene end was trimmed by 4 bases and the J gene end by 5 bases; junction bases not matched to a gene: 11. This CDR3 comprises 15 residues. The CDR3 DNA follows: TGCAGCGTTGTACAGGGGGCCCCCCCGGAGTATGGCTACACCTTC. It translates to CSVVQGAPPEYGYTF.

The rearrangement joins TRBV5-1 to TRBJ2-2; 14 bases match TRBD2. This CDR3 comprises 19 residues. Per germline, CDR1 SGHRS and CDR2 YFSETQ. The V segment lost 4 bases and the J segment 1 base; nucleotides outside the gene matches: 9. The chain's CDR3 is CASSAGLAGAKQNTGELFF. CDR3 nucleotides: TGCGCCAGCAGCGCGGGACTAGCGGGGGCGAAACAGAACACCGGGGAGCTGTTTTTT.

The sample holds one count of this clone. This chain connects TRBV5-1 to TRBJ2-1; TRBD2 matches at 15 bases. The CDR3 sequence is 17 residues long. The V gene's germline CDR1 is SGHRS and CDR2 YFSETQ. V was clipped by 3 bases and J by 5 bases; unmatched bases: 6. The DNA for the CDR3 is TGCGCCAGCAGCTCAGGACTAGCGGGAGGGTCCAACAATGAGCAGTTCTTC. It specifies CASSSGLAGGSNNEQFF.

The V gene is TRBV9, the J gene TRBJ1-4; maybe TRBD1 (6 bases). Trimming removed 0 bases at V and 8 bases at J, with 14 bases between. Germline V gene data show CDR1 as SGDLS and CDR2 as YYNGEE. CDR3 size: 15 residues. The CDR3 here is CASSVDGTRGEKLFF. The CDR3 DNA reads as TGTGCCAGCAGCGTAGATGGGACACGAGGGGAAAAACTGTTTTTT.

The genes are TRBV7-6 and TRBJ2-1; 14 bases agree with TRBD2. The germline CDR1 and CDR2 sequences are SGHVS and FNYEAQ. CDR3 length: 15 amino acids. J lost 9 bases, V lost 5 bases, and 6 bases had no gene match. CDR3 residues: CASSPGGLAGVEQFF. The CDR3 DNA follows: TGTGCCAGCAGCCCAGGGGGACTAGCGGGAGTTGAGCAGTTCTTC.

This rearrangement joins TRBV6-5 to TRBJ2-1; D is unresolved. The germline CDR1 and CDR2 sequences are MNHEY and SVGAGI. The CDR3 is 13 amino acids. V dropped 0 bases and J dropped 3 bases, with 3 bases sitting between them. The CDR3 nucleotides are TGTGCCAGCAGTTACTCCAACTACAATGAGCAGTTCTTC. Its translation is CASSYSNYNEQFF.

On this clone itself: Other nucleotide sequences from this sample produce the same CDR3. The rearrangement joins TRBV5-1 to TRBJ2-2, with D perhaps matching TRBD1 (7 bases). The CDR3 is 15 amino acids. Germline V gives CDR1 SGHRS, CDR2 YFSETQ. Trimming pared 0 bases from V and 4 bases from J, leaving 10 bases between. CDR3 in amino acids: CASSLGQGGTGELFF. CDR3 coding DNA: TGCGCCAGCAGCTTGGGACAGGGAGGCACCGGGGAGCTGTTTTTT.

This clone was detected a few times. The rearrangement uses TRBV18 and TRBJ1-5; the match to TRBD1 covers 8 bases. The CDR3 runs 15 residues. Germline CDR1 reads KGHSH; CDR2 reads LQKENI. V dropped 5 bases and J dropped 3; count of bases not matched to a gene: 6. The CDR3 here is CASSATGATNQPQHF. DNA of the CDR3: TGTGCCAGCTCAGCGACAGGGGCGACCAATCAGCCCCAGCATTTT.

The rearrangement uses TRBV4-1 and TRBJ2-5; D is possibly TRBD2 (6 bases). V was clipped by 3 bases and J by 5 bases, with 19 bases between them. The germline V gene encodes CDR1 MGHRA and CDR2 YSYEKL. This CDR3 region has 16 residues. CDR3 sequence reads: CASSQGGGSGAETQYF. The CDR3 nucleotides read TGCGCCAGCAGCCAGGGCGGAGGGAGTGGAGCGGAGACCCAGTACTTC.

This clone was counted only a few times. The rearrangement uses TRBV6-5 and TRBJ1-2, with D hard to call. The germline V gene encodes CDR1 MNHEY and CDR2 SVGAGI. This CDR3 region has 15 residues. V dropped 0 bases and J dropped 2 bases, with 10 bases sitting between them. This CDR3 is CASSYSTHGNYGYTF. The CDR3 DNA follows: TGTGCCAGCAGTTACTCGACACATGGGAACTATGGCTACACCTTC.

Only a few counts were recorded for this clone. The rearrangement links TRBV19 to TRBJ2-7; possible D gene TRBD1, 6 bases. V lost 3 bases and J 1 base, leaving 16 bases between the germline ends. CDR3 length: 16 amino acids. Germline-derived CDR1 and CDR2 are LNHDA and SQIVND (reference sequence). This chain's CDR3 is CASSMYGGQGSYEQYF. In DNA, the CDR3 is TGTGCCAGTAGTATGTATGGAGGTCAGGGGTCCTACGAGCAGTACTTC.

The V call is TRBV18, the J call TRBJ1-4; 8 nucleotides agree with TRBD1. J was trimmed by 8 bases and V by 6 bases; bases with no gene match: 8. CDR3 length: 14 residues. Germline assignment: CDR1 KGHSH and CDR2 LQKENI. The CDR3 coding sequence is TGTGCCAGCTCGGCCCAGGGGGCGCGAGAAAAACTGTTTTTT. Its protein product is CASSAQGAREKLFF.

V gene TRBV7-2 combines with J gene TRBJ2-2; D not certain. Deletions cut 5 bases from V and 9 bases from J, with 16 bases between. This CDR3 region has 14 residues. Germline CDR1 SGHTA, CDR2 FQGNSA. The CDR3 DNA follows: TGTGCCAGCAGCGTGATGGCCCCTTTGTGGGAGCTGTTTTTT. Translation gives CASSVMAPLWELFF.

The chain joins TRBV4-1 to TRBJ1-2; 9 positions agree with TRBD1. The CDR3 runs 15 residues. V gave up 3 bases and J gave up 3 bases; unmatched junction bases: 5. Germline V gives CDR1 MGHRA, CDR2 YSYEKL. The CDR3 sequence is CASSQRGQGHYGYTF. In nucleotides, the CDR3 is TGCGCCAGCAGCCAGAGGGGACAGGGACACTATGGCTACACCTTC.

Of note for this clone: At one of its ends the junction is not consistent with the germline gene, which may arise from a read error. J is TRBJ2-5 and V is TRBV7-7, with D perhaps matching TRBD2 (7 bases). Germline CDR1 SSHAT, CDR2 FNYEAQ (reference sequence). The CDR3 is made up of 14 amino acids. CDR3 loop: CASSLGGGSETQYF. CDR3 bases: TGTGCTAGCAGCTTGGGCGGGGGCAGTGAGACCCAGTACTTC. Based on the CDR3 plus reference TRBV7-7 and TRBJ2-5, the full variable domain is GAGVSQSPRYKVTKRGQDVTLRCDPISSHATLYWYQQALGQGPEFLTYFNYEAQPDKSGLPSDRFSAERPEGSISTLTIQRTEQRDSAMYRCASSLGGGSETQYFGPGTRLLVL.

The rearrangement joins TRBV11-3 to TRBJ2-1, with D uncertain. V was clipped by 0 bases and J by 9 bases, with 9 bases between them. Germline V lookup: CDR1 SGHNT, CDR2 YENEEA. CDR3 size: 13 residues. In DNA, the CDR3 is TGTGCCAGCAGCTTAGAGGAGCTGGGTGAGCAGTTCTTC. Translation gives CASSLEELGEQFF.

The V and J genes are TRBV27 and TRBJ2-3; D perhaps matches TRBD2 (5 bases). The CDR3 extends over 14 amino acids. Trimming stripped 2 bases from V and 2 bases from J, with 8 bases between. CDR1 and CDR2 from the germline V gene are MNHEY and SMNVEV (reference sequence). The CDR3 bases are TGTGCCAGCAGTTTAAGGACTTACACAGATACGCAGTATTTT. Translated, it gives CASSLRTYTDTQYF.

The rearrangement links TRBV18 to TRBJ2-1; 14 nucleotides line up with TRBD2. The CDR3 has 17 amino acids. V lost 6 bases and J lost 7; bases outside the gene matches: 11. From germline, CDR1 is KGHSH and CDR2 LQKENI. The CDR3 region has the DNA TGTGCCAGCTCGAAGGGACTAGCGGGGGCCCCGGGGAATGAGCAGTTCTTC. Protein sequence: CASSKGLAGAPGNEQFF.

This rearrangement joins TRBV27 to TRBJ2-3, with TRBD2 identical over 8 bases. This CDR3 has 14 residues. V lost 6 bases to trimming and J lost 2 bases; unmatched junction nucleotides: 4. Germline CDR1 and CDR2: MNHEY and SMNVEV (reference sequence). For the CDR3, the DNA is TGTGCCAGCAGCGGACTAGCCGACACAGATACGCAGTATTTT. Translated, it gives CASSGLADTDTQYF.

The rearrangement uses TRBV5-6 and TRBJ2-3, with D possibly matching TRBD2 (5 bases). V gave up 4 bases and J gave up 10 bases, with 16 bases separating them. Germline loops: CDR1 SGHDT, CDR2 YYEEEE. CDR3 length equals 13 residues. The CDR3 sequence: CASSLRETRAQYF. The CDR3 DNA is TGTGCCAGCAGCCTTCGCGAGACGCGGGCGCAGTATTTT.

This chain connects TRBV3-1 (or the pseudogene TRBV3-2) to TRBJ1-1; 9 bases line up with TRBD1. This CDR3 is built from 13 residues. Unmatched junction bases numbered 6, after V lost 6 bases and J lost 7 bases. The germline V gene has CDR1 LGHDT and CDR2 YNNKEL (reference sequence). CDR3 amino acids: CASSRQGDREAFF. As DNA, the CDR3 is TGTGCCAGCAGTAGACAGGGGGACCGTGAAGCTTTCTTT.

V and J are TRBV11-3 and TRBJ1-1; no definite D call. The germline V gene encodes CDR1 SGHNT and CDR2 YENEEA. With 0 bases removed from V and 4 bases from J, the gap between germline ends came to 6 bases. CDR3 length equals 13 residues. CDR3 nucleotides: TGTGCCAGCAGCTTAGATAGAAGCACTGAAGCTTTCTTT. Its protein is CASSLDRSTEAFF.

This chain joins TRBV25-1 and TRBJ2-7; 10 bases fit TRBD1. Per germline, CDR1 MGHDK and CDR2 SYGVNS. The CDR3 length is 17 residues. The V and J ends lost 1 base and 4 bases, in that order; junction bases with no gene match: 10. The CDR3 loop is CASSELQGQGTTYEQYF. As DNA, the CDR3 is TGTGCCAGCAGTGAATTACAGGGACAGGGGACAACATACGAGCAGTACTTC.

The rearrangement links TRBV15 to TRBJ2-1; 9 nucleotides align to TRBD2. The ends lost 6 bases at V and 10 bases at J; junction bases unmatched: 10. The CDR3 has 14 residues. Germline CDR1 reads LNHNV; CDR2 reads YYDKDF (reference sequence). The CDR3 is CATRGVAGVPEQFF. In DNA form, the CDR3 reads TGTGCCACCAGAGGGGTAGCGGGAGTTCCGGAGCAGTTCTTC. Variable domain in full (rest from reference TRBV15 and TRBJ2-1): DAMVIQNPRYQVTQFGKPVTLSCSQTLNHNVMYWYQQKSSQAPKLLFHYYDKDFNNEADTPDNFQSRRPNTSFCFLDIRSPGLGDTAMYLCATRGVAGVPEQFFGPGTRLTVL.